This TCR beta chain derives from a study of blood T cell repertoires in COVID-19 (dated by TCRdb to 2020 to 2022). Looking at the study overall: Samples from collaborators originated in the United States, Italy and Spain and spanned both the acute and convalescent phases of COVID-19. Deeply sampled blood TCRbeta repertoires from subjects exposed to, actively infected with, or recovered from COVID-19 were included in the dataset. The samples were drawn from two sources: the first 160 participants of the ongoing ImmuneRACE study, and 1,254 subjects contributed by 6 global collaborators. Where available, HLA class I and class II types were obtained from metadata supplied by the sample provider rather than from assay-based typing. Sample metadata almost always included a de-identified subject ID, COVID-19 status, age in years and sex. The repertoires were released in a freely available public database intended as a resource for research on the immune response to SARS-CoV-2. The material from the prospective study consisted of cDNA or gDNA derived from T cells, B-cell-depleted T cells, or PBMCs. Study-wide conclusions, independent of this receptor: The quantity of clinical and demographic metadata differed by source and by participant and was supplied without curation.

Each collaborating institution followed its own protocols to collect whole blood in K2EDTA tubes. For TCRbeta analysis, collaborator samples were shipped as frozen whole blood, as isolated PBMCs, or as DNA extracted from either sample type. A note on this clone: The specificity of this receptor is unknown. Per-base quality was not reported, and no clone a single base away is much larger than it.

TCRbeta CDR3 regions were amplified from genomic DNA by means of the immunoSEQ Assay, a bias-controlled multiplex PCR. On the study's bioinformatics: The number of nucleated cells in each sample was estimated by amplification of reference gene primers within the assay. To quantify the absolute abundance of each unique TCRbeta CDR3 rearrangement, sequence reads were collapsed and filtered. Productive Simpson clonality was computed per sample as the square root of Simpson's diversity index over productive rearrangements. Sourced from immuneACCESS, this table was stored by TCRdb with only in-frame sequences that have V and J called. A share of the clones is absent; for the studies checked, an unresolved V gene accounts for under half, and the remainder has no known explanation. That table supplies the V and J calls and clone size; D and trimming were determined from the DNA. The table for this sample lists tens of thousands of clones; about nine tenths of them were counted only once. Of the sample, about 7.4% falls within the top ten clones.

From its cysteine to its phenylalanine, the CDR3 spans 14 amino acids. The CDR3 DNA has 42 bases and is translated from base 1. At the junction V is shortened by 6 bases and J by 0 bases, with 12 bases in between. Sequences ENHRY (CDR1) and SYGVKD (CDR2) are obtained from the germline V gene. The sequence came from a man aged 70-80 years with active COVID-19. The chain is encoded by TRBV10-3 joined to TRBJ2-7; a weak D assignment points to TRBD1 (6 bases agree). Sequencing was performed on peripheral blood. In nucleotides, the sequence is TGTGCCATCAGCGTCGGACAGCTCTCCTACGAGCAGTACTTC. This encodes CAISVGQLSYEQYF.